One and the same sample provided the 16 T cell receptor beta chains below, sequenced in a study of T-cell memory formation after mild COVID-19. TCRdb redid the calling of the 5' RACE reads with MiXCR, one entry per CDR3 protein. The repertoire consists of 400,000 to 500,000 distinct CDR3 sequences, with approximately 20% occurring once and the leading ten covering 8.4%. Material: PBMCs or a T cell subset sorted from them (not recorded which). These receptors came from an adult woman who had mild COVID-19 (a few samples of this study predate the infection). Cell type and time point are not known.

The chain uses TRBV6-5 and TRBJ2-7; 9 bases agree with TRBD1. The CDR3 covers 18 residues. V shed 6 bases and J 5 bases; nucleotides not matched to a gene: 20. The germline CDR1 and CDR2 sequences are MNHEY and SVGAGI. The CDR3 region is CASSPTQGAGEDFHEQYF. For the CDR3, the DNA is TGTGCCAGCAGCCCCACACAGGGGGCGGGAGAGGATTTCCACGAGCAGTACTTC.

There are a few counts of this clonotype. V gene TRBV5-5 combines with J gene TRBJ1-3; D remains ambiguous. Trimming removed 0 bases at V and 0 bases at J, with 10 bases between. This CDR3 region has 16 residues. The germline V gene has CDR1 SGHKS and CDR2 YYEKEE (reference sequence). The CDR3 reads CASSLGVQNSGNTIYF. CDR3 nucleotide sequence: TGTGCCAGCAGCTTGGGTGTGCAGAACTCTGGAAACACCATATATTTT.

The rearrangement joins TRBV20-1 to TRBJ1-5, with D perhaps TRBD1 (5 bases). The germline gives CDR1 DFQATT, CDR2 SNEGSKA (reference sequence). The CDR3 is 13 residues long. Trimming left V 1 base short and J 6 bases short, with 10 bases between. CDR3 DNA: TGCAGTGCTAGAGCAGCGGGGGTTCAGCCCCAGCATTTT. Residues: CSARAAGVQPQHF.

The genes are TRBV7-2 and TRBJ1-5; D is unclear. Trimming took 3 bases from V and 0 from J, leaving 9 bases between them. Germline V gene lookup returns CDR1 SGHTA and CDR2 FQGNSA. The CDR3 consists of 15 residues. The CDR3 loop reads CASSFRPYSNQPQHF. The CDR3 bases are TGTGCCAGCAGCTTCCGACCTTATAGCAATCAGCCCCAGCATTTT.

V is TRBV5-1 and J is TRBJ2-3; 8 nucleotides agree with TRBD2. The germline gives CDR1 SGHRS, CDR2 YFSETQ. The CDR3 consists of 17 residues. V gave up 4 bases and J gave up 2 bases; unmatched junction bases: 12. CDR3 amino acids: CASSPGSGGGSTDTQYF. Here the CDR3 DNA reads TGCGCCAGCAGCCCAGGAAGCGGGGGCGGGTCCACAGATACGCAGTATTTT. The whole variable domain, filled in from reference TRBV5-1 and TRBJ2-3, reads KAGVTQTPRYLIKTRGQQVTLSCSPISGHRSVSWYQQTPGQGLQFLFEYFSETQRNKGNFPGRFSGRQFSNSRSEMNVSTLELGDSALYLCASSPGSGGGSTDTQYFGPGTRLTVL.

This clonotype was counted only a few times. CDR3 coding DNA: TGTGCCAGCAGCTTATATGAGACGGCTTTCTTT. It yields the protein CASSLYETAFF. This chain joins TRBV7-9 and TRBJ1-1; D remains unclear. V was shortened by 2 bases and J by 11 bases, with 9 bases between the two germline ends. Germline V gene lookup returns CDR1 SEHNR and CDR2 FQNEAQ (reference sequence). The CDR3 runs 11 residues.

The chain combines TRBV30 with TRBJ2-6; D is ambiguous. Germline V gives CDR1 GTSNPN, CDR2 SVGIG (reference sequence). The CDR3 covers 12 residues. V dropped 6 bases and J dropped 0 bases, with 3 bases sitting between them. This CDR3 is CACFSGANVLTF. DNA for the CDR3: TGTGCCTGCTTCTCTGGGGCCAACGTCCTGACTTTC.

The CDR3 here is CASSFSSGGTETQYF. The CDR3 nucleotides are TGTGCCAGCAGTTTCTCAAGCGGGGGTACAGAGACCCAGTACTTC. The gene calls are TRBV7-6 and TRBJ2-5, with TRBD2 matching 8 bases. Germline V gene sequence: CDR1 SGHVS, CDR2 FNYEAQ. The CDR3 loop spans 15 amino acids. Trimming took 6 bases from V and 4 from J; bases not matched to a gene: 10. Variable domain in full (rest from reference TRBV7-6 and TRBJ2-5): GAGVSQSPRYKVTKRGQDVALRCDPISGHVSLYWYRQALGQGPEFLTYFNYEAQQDKSGLPNDRFSAERPEGSISTLTIQRTEQRDSAMYRCASSFSSGGTETQYFGPGTRLLVL.

This clonotype has more than one count but fewer than ten. The rearrangement links TRBV28 to TRBJ2-3; possibly TRBD2 for D (5 bases). The V and J ends lost 7 bases and 1 base respectively, with 6 bases between them. Germline V gene data show CDR1 as MDHEN and CDR2 as SYDVKM. This CDR3 comprises 12 residues. CDR3 DNA sequence: TGTGCCAGCAACGGGGGCACAGATACGCAGTATTTT. Protein sequence: CASNGGTDTQYF.

The chain has TRBV5-1 and TRBJ2-3; D ambiguous. In germline, CDR1 is SGHRS, CDR2 YFSETQ. Trimming cost V 2 bases and J 2 bases, with 18 bases left between them. The CDR3 totals 17 residues. The CDR3 DNA reads as TGCGCCAGCAGCTTCCCGGACCCACGGTCTGCCACAGATACGCAGTATTTT. Its translation is CASSFPDPRSATDTQYF.

The sample holds a few counts of this clonotype. The V and J genes are TRBV24-1 and TRBJ1-2; 10 nucleotides match TRBD1. The CDR3 is 18 residues long. Germline loops: CDR1 KGHDR, CDR2 SFDVKD. The V segment lost 0 bases and the J segment 4 bases; nucleotides outside the gene matches: 10. The CDR3 spells CATSDLRLSGTGVYGYTF. The CDR3 DNA is TGTGCCACCAGTGATTTGCGACTATCTGGGACAGGGGTCTATGGCTACACCTTC.

The table lists this clonotype with a few counts. The J gene is TRBJ1-5, the V gene TRBV6-2 or TRBV6-3, with D unresolved. V shed 2 bases and J shed 7 bases, with 9 bases lying between them. Germline lookup yields CDR1 MNHEY and CDR2 SVGEGT. The CDR3 spans 13 residues. In DNA form, the CDR3 reads TGTGCCAGCAGTTACGGGCAGCGCCAGCCCCAGCATTTT. Residues: CASSYGQRQPQHF.

The chain employs TRBV15 and TRBJ2-1; D not resolved. Deletions cut 4 bases from V and 4 bases from J, with 8 bases between. This CDR3 has 13 amino acids. The germline V gene encodes CDR1 LNHNV and CDR2 YYDKDF (reference sequence). The CDR3 loop is CATSIDWYNEQFF. The DNA for the CDR3 is TGTGCCACCAGCATCGACTGGTACAATGAGCAGTTCTTC.

This clonotype was seen only a few times. This chain uses TRBV12-3 or TRBV12-4 with TRBJ2-4, with TRBD2 as a possible D gene (5 bases). CDR3 length equals 11 residues. V shed 6 bases and J shed 9 bases, with 9 bases lying between them. The CDR3 region has the DNA TGTGCCAGCAGGAGTGAGGGCATTCAGTACTTC. It is translated as CASRSEGIQYF.

The gene calls are TRBV24-1 and TRBJ2-7; D unclear. The CDR3 contains 13 residues. Trimming took off 2 bases at V and 1 base at J, with 5 bases between the two ends. In germline, CDR1 is KGHDR, CDR2 SFDVKD. CDR3 protein: CATSDWGSYEQYF. DNA of the CDR3: TGTGCCACCAGTGATTGGGGATCCTACGAGCAGTACTTC.

The chain has TRBV5-1 and TRBJ1-1; no clear D gene. Germline CDR1 is SGHRS and CDR2 is YFSETQ. The CDR3 sequence is 13 residues long. V gave up 5 bases and J gave up 1 base, with 9 bases separating them. CDR3 DNA sequence: TGCGCCAGCAGTTATCGGACGAACACTGAAGCTTTCTTT. Amino acids: CASSYRTNTEAFF.